These T cell receptor beta chains were read from a single sample in a study of shared clonotypes between healthy human individuals. Profiling relied on immunoSEQ multiplex PCR, and the TCRdb table lists in-frame clones only, not all of them. The table has more than 400,000 clones, about 95% seen once. Source material: naive CD4+ T cells sorted from blood. These receptors all come from a woman in her twenties or thirties in good health. Both conserved end residues are part of each CDR3.

len: 15
v_gene: TRBV5-6
j_gene: TRBJ1-6
CDR3aa: CASSPRTGYNSPLHF

len: 17
v_gene: TRBV28
j_gene: TRBJ2-3
CDR3aa: CASSLWGLAGGLDTQYF

len: 14
v_gene: TRBV5-1
j_gene: TRBJ2-1
CDR3aa: CASSFTGAGNEQFF

len: 14
v_gene: TRBV18
j_gene: TRBJ2-2
CDR3aa: CASSPREYTGELFF

len: 12
v_gene: TRBV5-1
j_gene: TRBJ2-3
CDR3aa: CASSLDGDTQYF

len: 13
v_gene: TRBV19
j_gene: TRBJ1-2
CDR3aa: CASSRDSNYGYTF

len: 13
v_gene: TRBV28
j_gene: TRBJ1-6
CDR3aa: CASRGRGGSPLHF

len: 15
v_gene: TRBV5-8
j_gene: TRBJ2-5
CDR3aa: CASTKGTSPPETQYF

len: 14
v_gene: TRBV5-1
j_gene: TRBJ2-4
CDR3aa: CASSSGDHKNIQYF

len: 14
v_gene: TRBV28
j_gene: TRBJ2-2
CDR3aa: CASSLTRNTGELFF

len: 17
v_gene: TRBV7-2
j_gene: TRBJ2-7
CDR3aa: CASSLDELGGGFYEQYF

len: 15
v_gene: TRBV19
j_gene: TRBJ1-3
CDR3aa: CASSISTASGNTIYF

len: 14
v_gene: TRBV4-2
j_gene: TRBJ2-7
CDR3aa: CASSQGTPGHEQYF

len: 16
v_gene: TRBV5-1
j_gene: TRBJ2-3
CDR3aa: CASSWTGTAGTDTQYF

len: 18
v_gene: TRBV28
j_gene: TRBJ2-2
CDR3aa: CASTIQSWGRENTGELFF

len: 18
v_gene: TRBV4-1
j_gene: TRBJ2-3
CDR3aa: CASSQVTSAGRNTDTQYF

len: 16
v_gene: TRBV18
j_gene: TRBJ1-3
CDR3aa: CASSPQDRTSGNTIYF

len: 14
v_gene: TRBV6-1
j_gene: TRBJ1-2
CDR3aa: CASGITGTAYGYTF

len: 13
v_gene: TRBV5-8
j_gene: TRBJ1-1
CDR3aa: CASSLVGQNEAFF

len: 14
v_gene: TRBV2
j_gene: TRBJ1-5
CDR3aa: CASNLGQSNQPQHF

len: 17
v_gene: TRBV14
j_gene: TRBJ2-5
CDR3aa: CASSQPRGTSGEETQYF

len: 12
v_gene: TRBV28
j_gene: TRBJ1-5
CDR3aa: CASSEGDQPQHF

len: 15
v_gene: TRBV18
j_gene: TRBJ1-5
CDR3aa: CASSPGGQGYQPQHF

len: 17
v_gene: TRBV7-9
j_gene: TRBJ2-2
CDR3aa: CASSFQGLAADTGELFF

len: 14
v_gene: TRBV7-9
j_gene: TRBJ2-7
CDR3aa: CASTLREGSYEQYF

len: 19
v_gene: TRBV4-2
j_gene: TRBJ2-1
CDR3aa: CASSLDSPTSGRLVNEQFF

len: 15
v_gene: TRBV28
j_gene: TRBJ2-7
CDR3aa: CASSLRDRRAYEQYF

len: 18
v_gene: TRBV5-6
j_gene: TRBJ2-1
CDR3aa: CASSLWAGGSREGNEQFF

len: 16
v_gene: TRBV10-3
j_gene: TRBJ1-2
CDR3aa: CAISEGTGAHNYGYTF

len: 14
v_gene: TRBV28
j_gene: TRBJ1-2
CDR3aa: CASSQGQPNYGYTF

len: 12
v_gene: TRBV2
j_gene: TRBJ2-7
CDR3aa: CASSVTGKEQYF

len: 14
v_gene: TRBV28
j_gene: TRBJ1-2
CDR3aa: CASSFPGAGYGYTF

len: 14
v_gene: TRBV18
j_gene: TRBJ1-3
CDR3aa: CASSRTTAGNTIYF